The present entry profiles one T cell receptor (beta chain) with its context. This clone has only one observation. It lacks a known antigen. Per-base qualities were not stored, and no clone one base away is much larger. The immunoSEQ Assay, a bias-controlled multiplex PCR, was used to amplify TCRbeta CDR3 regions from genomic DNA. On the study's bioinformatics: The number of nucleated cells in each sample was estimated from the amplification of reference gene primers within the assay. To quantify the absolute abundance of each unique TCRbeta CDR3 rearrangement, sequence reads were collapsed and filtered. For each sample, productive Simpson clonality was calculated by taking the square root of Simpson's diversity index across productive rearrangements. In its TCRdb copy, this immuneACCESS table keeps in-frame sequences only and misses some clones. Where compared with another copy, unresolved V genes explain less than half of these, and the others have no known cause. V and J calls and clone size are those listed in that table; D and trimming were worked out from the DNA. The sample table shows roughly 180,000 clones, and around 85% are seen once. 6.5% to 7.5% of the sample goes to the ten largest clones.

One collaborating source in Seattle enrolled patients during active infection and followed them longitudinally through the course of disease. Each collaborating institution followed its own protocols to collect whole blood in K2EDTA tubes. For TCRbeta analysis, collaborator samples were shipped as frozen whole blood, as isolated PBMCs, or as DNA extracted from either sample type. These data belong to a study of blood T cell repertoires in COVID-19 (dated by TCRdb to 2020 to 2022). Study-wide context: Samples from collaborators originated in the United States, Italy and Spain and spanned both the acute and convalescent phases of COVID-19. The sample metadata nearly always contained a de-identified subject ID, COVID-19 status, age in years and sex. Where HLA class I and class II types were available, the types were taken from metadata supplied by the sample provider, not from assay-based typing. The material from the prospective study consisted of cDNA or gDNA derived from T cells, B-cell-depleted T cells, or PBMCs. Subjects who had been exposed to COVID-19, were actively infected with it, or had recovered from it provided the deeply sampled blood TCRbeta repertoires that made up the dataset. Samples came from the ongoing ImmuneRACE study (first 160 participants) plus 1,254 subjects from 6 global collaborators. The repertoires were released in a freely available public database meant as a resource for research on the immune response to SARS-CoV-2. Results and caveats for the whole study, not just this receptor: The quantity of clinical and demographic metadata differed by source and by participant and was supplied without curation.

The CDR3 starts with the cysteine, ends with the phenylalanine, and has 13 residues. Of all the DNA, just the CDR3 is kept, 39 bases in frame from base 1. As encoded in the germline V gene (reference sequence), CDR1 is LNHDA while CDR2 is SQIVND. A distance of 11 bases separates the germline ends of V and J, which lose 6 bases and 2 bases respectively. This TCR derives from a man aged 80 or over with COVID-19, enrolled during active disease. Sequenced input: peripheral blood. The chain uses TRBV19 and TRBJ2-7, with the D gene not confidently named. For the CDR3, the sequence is CASSALPPYEQYF. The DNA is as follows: TGTGCCAGTAGCGCGCTCCCCCCCTACGAGCAGTACTTC.